What follows are 10 T cell receptor beta chains derived from one specimen sequenced in a study of blood T cell repertoires in COVID-19. TCRdb keeps only in-frame clones here, not all; method: immunoSEQ multiplex PCR. Among 250,000 to 350,000 clones listed, 75% to 90% were seen once. Sequences were obtained from peripheral blood. Every receptor here comes from a woman aged 45-60 years who had recovered from COVID-19.

This clone occurred once. V usage is TRBV28 and J usage is TRBJ2-7; 7 bases are shared with TRBD2. From germline, CDR1 is MDHEN and CDR2 SYDVKM. V shed 6 bases and J 4 bases; nucleotides not matched to a gene: 6. The CDR3 consists of 13 residues. This chain's CDR3 is CASRKTSRYEQYF. The DNA for the CDR3 is TGTGCCAGCAGGAAGACTAGCAGGTACGAGCAGTACTTC.

The chain links TRBV7-3 to TRBJ1-2; D remains unclear. Trimming pared 6 bases from V and 6 bases from J, leaving 14 bases between. Germline CDR1 reads SGHTA; CDR2 reads FQGTGA. This CDR3 is 13 amino acids long. CDR3 DNA sequence: TGTGCCAGCAGGGGCCCCCAAAGCCATGGCTACACCTTC. Its translation: CASRGPQSHGYTF.

The V call is TRBV6-1, the J call TRBJ1-1; 8 bases are a match to TRBD1. Germline V lookup: CDR1 MNHNS, CDR2 SASEGT. This CDR3 is 13 amino acids long. V shed 8 bases and J 5 bases; nucleotides not matched to a gene: 7. CDR3 DNA: TGTGCCAGCGGAGAATACAGGGGGACTGAAGCTTTCTTT. It yields the protein CASGEYRGTEAFF.

The V gene is TRBV27, the J gene TRBJ1-6; no reliable D call. V lost 0 bases, J lost 8 bases, and 17 bases lay in between. CDR1 and CDR2 from the germline V gene are MNHEY and SMNVEV (reference sequence). The CDR3 runs to 17 residues. The CDR3 loop reads CASSLSEQPGVDSPLHF. The CDR3 DNA sequence: TGTGCCAGCAGTTTATCGGAGCAGCCCGGGGTTGATTCACCCCTCCACTTT.

The V call is TRBV10-3, the J call TRBJ1-6, with 12 bases aligning to TRBD1. V was clipped by 6 bases and J by 5 bases; unmatched bases: 5. The germline V gene encodes CDR1 ENHRY and CDR2 SYGVKD. This CDR3 region has 16 residues. CDR3 in amino acids: CAIRTGTGGDNSPLHF. CDR3 bases: TGTGCCATCAGGACCGGGACAGGGGGCGATAATTCACCCCTCCACTTT.

This chain joins TRBV4-2 and TRBJ2-3; 10 bases are a match to TRBD2. Unmatched junction bases numbered 3, after V lost 2 bases and J lost 1 base. The length of the CDR3 is 16 residues. Germline CDR1 and CDR2: LGHNA and YNFKEQ. As DNA, the CDR3 is TGTGCCAGCAGCCAACGGAGCGGGGGGGGCACAGATACGCAGTATTTT. Translation gives CASSQRSGGGTDTQYF.

J is TRBJ2-2 and V is TRBV28; D gene unclear. This CDR3 region has 14 residues. The germline V and J ends were trimmed by 2 bases and 7 bases, with 11 bases remaining between them. Germline V lookup: CDR1 MDHEN, CDR2 SYDVKM. The CDR3 protein is CASSLLVLGGELFF. CDR3 bases: TGTGCCAGCAGTTTACTAGTGTTAGGCGGGGAGCTGTTTTTT.

The rearrangement links TRBV30 to TRBJ2-3, with D perhaps TRBD2 (6 bases). From germline, CDR1 is GTSNPN and CDR2 SVGIG (reference sequence). The ends were cut back, 7 bases at V and 5 bases at J, with 16 bases in the middle. The CDR3 has 13 amino acids. The CDR3 nucleotides read TGTGCCTCAGCACGGGAGACAAGAGATACGCAGTATTTT. This translates into CASARETRDTQYF. The complete variable domain, with remaining parts taken from reference TRBV30 and TRBJ2-3, reads SQTIHQWPATLVQPVGSPLSLECTVEGTSNPNLYWYRQAAGRGLQLLFYSVGIGQISSEVPQNLSASRPQDRQFILSSKKLLLSDSGFYLCASARETRDTQYFGPGTRLTVL.

J is TRBJ2-7 and V is TRBV18, with 7 nucleotides matching TRBD1. With 6 bases clipped from V and 4 bases from J, the junction kept 6 bases outside the gene matches. Germline CDR1 KGHSH, CDR2 LQKENI. The CDR3 runs 13 residues. The CDR3: CASSRTGVYEQYF. In DNA, the CDR3 is TGTGCCAGCTCGCGAACAGGGGTTTACGAGCAGTACTTC.

The chain combines TRBV14 with TRBJ1-2; D ambiguous. The germline V and J ends were trimmed by 4 bases and 4 bases, with 13 bases remaining between them. CDR1 and CDR2 (germline): SGHDN, FVKESK. This CDR3 is 14 amino acids long. The DNA for the CDR3 is TGTGCCAGCAGCCCCATAACGGGTTTCTATGGCTACACCTTC. Amino acids: CASSPITGFYGYTF.